The clone carrying this TCR beta chain was seen a few times. Antigen unknown. The entry originates in a study of blood T cells in healthy people across ages. Samples each yielded at least 6 micrograms of total RNA. Findings of the study overall: What prevented conclusive comparison of naive and antigen-experienced cells was that PBMCs were unsorted.

Combining a sample-barcoded 5' primer with a J-beta primer mix, a second PCR ran for roughly 6 to 12 cycles. A template-switch adaptor with 12 random nucleotides tagged each cDNA molecule. TCRdb processed the 5' RACE reads anew with MiXCR; each CDR3 protein has one entry. The profile shows about 1.8 million distinct CDR3 sequences, 40% to 55% of them singletons. The CDR3 totals 16 residues. The germline CDR1 and CDR2 sequences are KGHSH and LQKENI. Trimming took off 3 bases at V and 4 bases at J, with 18 bases between the two ends. The V gene is TRBV18, the J gene TRBJ1-2; D unresolved. The sequencing sample was made of blood. The sequence came from a woman between 35 and 50 years old in good health. CDR3 in amino acids: CASSPTFEESGYGYTF. In DNA form, the CDR3 reads TGTGCCAGCTCACCGACTTTTGAAGAGTCGGGCTATGGCTACACCTTC.